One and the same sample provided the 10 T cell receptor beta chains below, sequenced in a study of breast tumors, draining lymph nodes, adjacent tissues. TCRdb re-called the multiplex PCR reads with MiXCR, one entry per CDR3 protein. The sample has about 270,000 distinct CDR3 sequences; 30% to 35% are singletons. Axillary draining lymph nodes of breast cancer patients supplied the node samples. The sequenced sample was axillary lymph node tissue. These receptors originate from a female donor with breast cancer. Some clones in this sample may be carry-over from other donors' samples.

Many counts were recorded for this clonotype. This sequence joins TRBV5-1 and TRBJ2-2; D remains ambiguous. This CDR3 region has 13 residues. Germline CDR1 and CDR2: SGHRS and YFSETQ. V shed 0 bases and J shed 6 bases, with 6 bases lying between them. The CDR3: CASSLGSPGELFF. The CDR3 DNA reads TGCGCCAGCAGCTTGGGGTCGCCCGGGGAGCTGTTTTTT.

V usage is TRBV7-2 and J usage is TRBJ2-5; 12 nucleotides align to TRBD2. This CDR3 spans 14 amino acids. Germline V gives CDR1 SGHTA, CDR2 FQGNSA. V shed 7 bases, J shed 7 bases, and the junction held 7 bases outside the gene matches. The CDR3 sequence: CASTELAGGGTQYF. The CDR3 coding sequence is TGTGCCAGCACCGAACTAGCGGGAGGAGGGACCCAGTACTTC.

The CDR3 spells CASSYSKAVNTEAFF. The DNA for the CDR3 is TGTGCCAGCAGTTACTCGAAGGCAGTGAACACTGAAGCTTTCTTT. The genes are TRBV6-5 and TRBJ1-1, with unresolved D. Looked up from germline, CDR1 is MNHEY and CDR2 is SVGAGI. V was trimmed by 0 bases and J by 0 bases, leaving 8 bases between them. This CDR3 comprises 15 residues.

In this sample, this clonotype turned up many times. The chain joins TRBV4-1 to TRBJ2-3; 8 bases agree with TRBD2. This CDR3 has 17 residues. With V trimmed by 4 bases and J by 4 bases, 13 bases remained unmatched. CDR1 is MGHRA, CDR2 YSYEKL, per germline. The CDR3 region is CASSLTIAGLSADTQYF. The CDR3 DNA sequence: TGCGCCAGCAGCCTTACTATAGCGGGACTAAGCGCAGATACGCAGTATTTT.

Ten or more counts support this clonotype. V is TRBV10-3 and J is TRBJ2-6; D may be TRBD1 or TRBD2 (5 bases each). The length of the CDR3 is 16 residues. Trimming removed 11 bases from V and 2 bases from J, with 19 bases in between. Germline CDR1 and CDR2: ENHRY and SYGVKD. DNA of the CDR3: TGTGCCGCTGCCTCCCGGGACGGGACTGGGGCCAACGTCCTGACTTTC. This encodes CAAASRDGTGANVLTF.

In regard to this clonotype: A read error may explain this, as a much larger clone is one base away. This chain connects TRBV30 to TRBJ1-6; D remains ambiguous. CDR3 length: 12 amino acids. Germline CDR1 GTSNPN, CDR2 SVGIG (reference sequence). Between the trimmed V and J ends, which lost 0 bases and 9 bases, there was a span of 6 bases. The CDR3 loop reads CAWSVGSSPLHF. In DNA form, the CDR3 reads TGTGCCTGGAGTGTGGGGTCTTCACCCCTCCACTTT. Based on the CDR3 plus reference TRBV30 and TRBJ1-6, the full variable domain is SQTIHQWPATLVQPVGSPLSLECTVEGTSNPNLYWYRQAAGRGLQLLFYSVGIGQISSEVPQNLSASRPQDRQFILSSKKLLLSDSGFYLCAWSVGSSPLHFGNGTRLTVT.

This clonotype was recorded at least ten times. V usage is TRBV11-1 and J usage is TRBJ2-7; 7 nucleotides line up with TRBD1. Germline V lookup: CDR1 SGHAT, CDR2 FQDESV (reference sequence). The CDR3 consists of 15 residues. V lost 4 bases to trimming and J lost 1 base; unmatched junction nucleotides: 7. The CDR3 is CASSSQGIGSYEQYF. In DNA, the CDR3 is TGTGCCAGCAGCTCACAGGGGATCGGGTCCTACGAGCAGTACTTC.

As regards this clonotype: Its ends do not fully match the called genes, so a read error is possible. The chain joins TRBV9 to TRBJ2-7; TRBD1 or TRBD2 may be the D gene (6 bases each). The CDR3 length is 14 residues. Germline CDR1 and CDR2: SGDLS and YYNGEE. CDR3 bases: TGTGCCAGCAGCGTCGGGGGCGGTCCCTACGAGCAGTCCTTC. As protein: CASSVGGGPYEQSF.

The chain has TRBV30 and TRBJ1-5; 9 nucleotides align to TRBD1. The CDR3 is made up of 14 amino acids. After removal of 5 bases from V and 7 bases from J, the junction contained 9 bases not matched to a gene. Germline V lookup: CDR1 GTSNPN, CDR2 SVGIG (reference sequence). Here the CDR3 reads CAWDRGGYEQPQHF. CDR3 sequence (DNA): TGTGCCTGGGACAGGGGGGGATACGAGCAGCCCCAGCATTTT.

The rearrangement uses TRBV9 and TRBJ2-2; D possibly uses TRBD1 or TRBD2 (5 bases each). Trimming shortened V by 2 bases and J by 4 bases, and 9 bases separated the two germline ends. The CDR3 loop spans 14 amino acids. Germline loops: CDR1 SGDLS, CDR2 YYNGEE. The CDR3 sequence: CASSVGTGTGELFF. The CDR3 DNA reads TGTGCCAGCAGCGTCGGGACGGGCACCGGGGAGCTGTTTTTT.